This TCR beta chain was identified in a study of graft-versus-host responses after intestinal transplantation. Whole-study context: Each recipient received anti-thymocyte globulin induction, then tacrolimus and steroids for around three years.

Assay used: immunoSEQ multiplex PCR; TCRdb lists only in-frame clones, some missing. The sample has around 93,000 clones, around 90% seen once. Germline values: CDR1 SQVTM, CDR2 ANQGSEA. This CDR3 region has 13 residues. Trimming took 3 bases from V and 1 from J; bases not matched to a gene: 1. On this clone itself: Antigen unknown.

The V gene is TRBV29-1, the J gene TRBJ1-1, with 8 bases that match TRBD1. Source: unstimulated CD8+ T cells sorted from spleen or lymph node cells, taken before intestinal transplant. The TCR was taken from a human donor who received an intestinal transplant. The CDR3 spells CSVDQGANTEAFF. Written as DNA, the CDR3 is TGCAGCGTTGACCAGGGGGCGAACACTGAAGCTTTCTTT.